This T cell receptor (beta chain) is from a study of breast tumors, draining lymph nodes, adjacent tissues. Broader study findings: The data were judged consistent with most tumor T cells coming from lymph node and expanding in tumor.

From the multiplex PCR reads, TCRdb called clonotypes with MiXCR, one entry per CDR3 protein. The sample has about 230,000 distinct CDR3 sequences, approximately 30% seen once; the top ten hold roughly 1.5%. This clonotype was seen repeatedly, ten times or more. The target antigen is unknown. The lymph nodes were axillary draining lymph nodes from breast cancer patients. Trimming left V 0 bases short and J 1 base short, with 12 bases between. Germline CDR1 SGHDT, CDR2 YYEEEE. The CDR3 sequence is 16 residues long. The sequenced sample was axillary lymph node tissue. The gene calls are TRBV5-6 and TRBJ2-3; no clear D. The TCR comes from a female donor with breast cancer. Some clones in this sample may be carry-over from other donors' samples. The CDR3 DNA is TGTGCCAGCAGCTTGGATCCGGCTACCCGCACAGATACGCAGTATTTT. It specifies CASSLDPATRTDTQYF. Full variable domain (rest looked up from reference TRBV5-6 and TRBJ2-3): DAGVTQSPTHLIKTRGQQVTLRCSPKSGHDTVSWYQQALGQGPQFIFQYYEEEERQRGNFPDRFSGHQFPNYSSELNVNALLLGDSALYLCASSLDPATRTDTQYFGPGTRLTVL.